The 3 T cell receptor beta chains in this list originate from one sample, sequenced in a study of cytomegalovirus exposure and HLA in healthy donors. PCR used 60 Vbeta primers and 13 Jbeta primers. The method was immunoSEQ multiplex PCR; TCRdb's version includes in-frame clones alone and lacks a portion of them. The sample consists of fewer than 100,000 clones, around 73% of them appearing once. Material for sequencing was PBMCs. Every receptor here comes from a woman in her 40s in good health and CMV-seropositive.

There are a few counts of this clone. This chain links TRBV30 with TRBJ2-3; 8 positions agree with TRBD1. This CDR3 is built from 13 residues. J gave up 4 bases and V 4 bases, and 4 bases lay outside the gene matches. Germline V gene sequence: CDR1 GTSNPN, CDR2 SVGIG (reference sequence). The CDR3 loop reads CAWNRQGSDTQYF. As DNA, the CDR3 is TGTGCCTGGAACCGACAGGGGTCAGATACGCAGTATTTT.

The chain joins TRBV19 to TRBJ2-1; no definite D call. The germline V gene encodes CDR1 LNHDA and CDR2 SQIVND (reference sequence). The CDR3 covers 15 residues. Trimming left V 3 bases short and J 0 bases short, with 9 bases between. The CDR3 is CASSISGSSYNEQFF. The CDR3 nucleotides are TGTGCCAGTAGTATTTCTGGCAGCTCCTACAATGAGCAGTTCTTC. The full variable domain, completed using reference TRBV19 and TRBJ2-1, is DGGITQSPKYLFRKEGQNVTLSCEQNLNHDAMYWYRQDPGQGLRLIYYSQIVNDFQKGDIAEGYSVSREKKESFPLTVTSAQKNPTAFYLCASSISGSSYNEQFFGPGTRLTVL.

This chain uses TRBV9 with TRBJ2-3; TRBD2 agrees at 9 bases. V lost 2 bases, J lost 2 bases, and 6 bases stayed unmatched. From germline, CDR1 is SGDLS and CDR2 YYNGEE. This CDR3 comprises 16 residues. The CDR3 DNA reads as TGTGCCAGCAGCGTCGCTAGCGGGATAGACACAGATACGCAGTATTTT. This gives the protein CASSVASGIDTDTQYF.